There are a few counts of the clone carrying this T cell receptor beta chain. This CDR3 has 13 residues. Per germline, CDR1 SGHNT and CDR2 YYREEE (reference sequence). V gave up 2 bases and J gave up 8 bases, with 10 bases separating them. The data were taken from a study of T-cell memory formation after mild COVID-19. One entry per CDR3 protein, called by TCRdb with MiXCR from the 5' RACE reads. The table shows about 470,000 distinct CDR3 sequences, with roughly 23% occurring only once. The TCR comes from an adult woman who had mild COVID-19 (a few samples of this study predate the infection). Cell type and time point are not known. The chain employs TRBV5-4 and TRBJ1-4, with a possible D match to TRBD1 (6 bases). Sequencing was performed on PBMCs or a T cell subset sorted from them (not recorded which). The CDR3 nucleotides read TGTGCCAGCAGCTTCAGGGGAGAGGAAAAACTGTTTTTT. Protein product: CASSFRGEEKLFF.